This passage covers 24 T cell receptor beta chains from one sample sequenced in a study of CD8 T cells in Susac syndrome. RNA, at about 0.45 to 1 ug, was reverse transcribed with random hexamers. TCRdb independently ran MiXCR on the immunoSEQ multiplex PCR reads; one entry per CDR3 protein. The data show 100,000 to 150,000 distinct CDR3 sequences, 85% to 95% seen once. The source material was CD8+ T cells from PBMCs. Receptors originate from a human donor with multiple sclerosis.

This rearrangement joins TRBV21-1 to TRBJ2-7; whether TRBD1, the table's D call, matches the DNA was not checked. TRBV21-1 counts as a pseudogene. This CDR3 contains 16 residues. CDR3 loop: CASSQDRGRLSYEQYV. For the CDR3, the DNA is TGTGCCAGCAGCCAGGACAGGGGGCGCCTCTCCTACGAGCAGTACGTC.

The genes are TRBV9 and TRBJ2-5; 10 bases agree with TRBD2. V shed 4 bases and J 2 bases; nucleotides not matched to a gene: 2. The CDR3 sequence is 14 residues long. Germline lookup yields CDR1 SGDLS and CDR2 YYNGEE. CDR3 bases: TGTGCCAGCAGCAAGACTAGCGGGCAAGAGACCCAGTACTTC. It is translated as CASSKTSGQETQYF. Drawing the rest from reference TRBV9 and TRBJ2-5, the complete variable domain is DSGVTQTPKHLITATGQRVTLRCSPRSGDLSVYWYQQSLDQGLQFLIQYYNGEERAKGNILERFSAQQFPDLHSELNLSSLELGDSALYFCASSKTSGQETQYFGPGTRLLVL.

The chain joins TRBV7-9 to TRBJ1-1; 9 bases map to TRBD1. Germline CDR1 SEHNR, CDR2 FQNEAQ (reference sequence). The CDR3 is 16 amino acids. Trimming took 4 bases from V and 0 from J; bases not matched to a gene: 6. CDR3 loop: CASSSRDRVMNTEAFF. The CDR3 coding sequence is TGTGCCAGCAGCTCCCGGGACAGGGTCATGAACACTGAAGCTTTCTTT.

The chain carries TRBV12-5 and TRBJ2-5; D gene ambiguous. This CDR3 region has 13 residues. Germline CDR1 and CDR2: LGHNT and FRNRAP. The V end lost 0 bases, the J end lost 9 bases, and 11 bases lay between the germline ends. The CDR3, as DNA: TGTGCTAGTGGTTTGGTAGATGGCAGGTCCCAGTACTTC. Translated: CASGLVDGRSQYF.

J is TRBJ2-1 and V is TRBV29-1; 15 bases line up with TRBD2. The ends lost 1 base at V and 6 bases at J; junction bases unmatched: 1. The CDR3 is 15 residues long. CDR1 is SQVTM and CDR2 is ANQGSEA in the germline V gene. The CDR3 sequence: CSVEGGLAGGNEQFF. The CDR3 nucleotides are TGCAGCGTTGAAGGGGGACTAGCGGGAGGCAATGAGCAGTTCTTC.

This rearrangement joins TRBV18 to TRBJ1-1; possible D gene TRBD1, 5 bases. The germline V gene encodes CDR1 KGHSH and CDR2 LQKENI. Trimming stripped 2 bases from V and 4 bases from J, with 11 bases between. The CDR3 extends over 14 amino acids. The CDR3 DNA sequence: TGTGCCAGCTCACCAATCGGGGGAGGCACTGAAGCTTTCTTT. This sequence encodes CASSPIGGGTEAFF.

The chain joins TRBV9 to TRBJ2-5; TRBD1 might be the D (6 bases). Trimming removed 0 bases from V and 2 bases from J, with 11 bases in between. This CDR3 region has 15 residues. Per the germline V gene, CDR1 is SGDLS and CDR2 is YYNGEE. This CDR3 is CASSVAGTTQETQYF. The DNA for the CDR3 is TGTGCCAGCAGCGTAGCAGGGACAACTCAAGAGACCCAGTACTTC.

The rearrangement links TRBV9 to TRBJ2-1, with 11 bases identical to TRBD2. Looked up from germline, CDR1 is SGDLS and CDR2 is YYNGEE. Unmatched junction bases numbered 6, after V lost 4 bases and J lost 9 bases. The CDR3 sequence is 14 residues long. The CDR3 spells CASSRAGTSGEQFF. CDR3 in DNA: TGTGCCAGCAGCAGAGCCGGGACTAGCGGTGAGCAGTTCTTC. Full variable domain (rest looked up from reference TRBV9 and TRBJ2-1): DSGVTQTPKHLITATGQRVTLRCSPRSGDLSVYWYQQSLDQGLQFLIQYYNGEERAKGNILERFSAQQFPDLHSELNLSSLELGDSALYFCASSRAGTSGEQFFGPGTRLTVL.

This chain joins TRBV20-1 and TRBJ2-1; D uncertain. The CDR3 contains 14 residues. The ends were cut back, 6 bases at V and 6 bases at J, with 18 bases in the middle. Germline CDR1 DFQATT, CDR2 SNEGSKA (reference sequence). CDR3 amino acids: CSAPGPPRPNEQFF. The CDR3, as DNA: TGCAGTGCCCCCGGGCCGCCACGCCCCAATGAGCAGTTCTTC.

The rearrangement uses TRBV30 and TRBJ1-1, with a tentative D call TRBD1 (5 bases). V lost 4 bases and J lost 4, with 19 bases in between. The CDR3 is 15 amino acids. The germline CDR1 and CDR2 sequences are GTSNPN and SVGIG (reference sequence). CDR3 in DNA: TGTGCCTGGAATCCTCCTCACAGGTTGGGCACTGAAGCTTTCTTT. It yields the protein CAWNPPHRLGTEAFF.

This clonotype was seen just once. V gene TRBV9 combines with J gene TRBJ1-2, with D possibly TRBD1 on 6 matching bases. Germline CDR1 is SGDLS and CDR2 is YYNGEE. V was clipped by 3 bases and J by 0 bases, with 15 bases between them. CDR3 length: 16 amino acids. In DNA, the CDR3 is TGTGCCAGCAGCGACCAGGACAGACCTGCTAACTATGGCTACACCTTC. This codes for CASSDQDRPANYGYTF.

The chain employs TRBV3-1 and TRBJ1-5, with a possible D match to TRBD1 (6 bases). From germline, CDR1 is LGHDT and CDR2 YNNKEL (reference sequence). The CDR3 has 16 amino acids. Trimming stripped 4 bases from V and 1 base from J, with 14 bases between. The CDR3 spells CASSPNYRVSNQPQHF. The DNA for the CDR3 is TGTGCCAGCAGCCCTAATTACAGGGTAAGCAATCAGCCCCAGCATTTT.

This chain connects TRBV7-4 to TRBJ2-2, with D perhaps TRBD1 or TRBD2 (6 bases each). CDR1 is SGHVT, CDR2 SQSDAQ, per germline. The V and J ends lost 5 bases and 3 bases respectively, with 16 bases between them. CDR3 size: 16 residues. The CDR3 spells CASSPLMGGDTGELFF. The CDR3 nucleotides read TGTGCCAGCAGCCCCCTTATGGGGGGCGACACCGGGGAGCTGTTTTTT.

V and J are TRBV7-6 and TRBJ2-6; D ambiguous. Germline CDR1 SGHVS, CDR2 FNYEAQ. The CDR3 is made up of 18 amino acids. V was cut by 0 bases and J by 0 bases, with 12 bases left in between. The CDR3 region is CASSLARSSSSGANVLTF. CDR3 DNA: TGTGCCAGCAGCTTAGCCAGGTCATCCTCCTCTGGGGCCAACGTCCTGACTTTC. The complete variable domain, with remaining parts taken from reference TRBV7-6 and TRBJ2-6, reads GAGVSQSPRYKVTKRGQDVALRCDPISGHVSLYWYRQALGQGPEFLTYFNYEAQQDKSGLPNDRFSAERPEGSISTLTIQRTEQRDSAMYRCASSLARSSSSGANVLTFGAGSRLTVL.

The chain recombines TRBV28 with TRBJ2-7, with 7 bases fitting TRBD1. V lost 7 bases and J lost 2; bases outside the gene matches: 11. CDR1 MDHEN and CDR2 SYDVKM come from the germline V gene. CDR3 length equals 15 residues. The CDR3 coding sequence is TGTGCCAGCAACCAACCGGGACAGCTACCCTACGAGCAGTACTTC. This codes for CASNQPGQLPYEQYF.

The V and J genes are TRBV12-3 or TRBV12-4 and TRBJ1-5; D not resolved. The CDR3 runs 15 residues. V was shortened by 5 bases and J by 0 bases, with 11 bases between the two germline ends. The CDR3 loop reads CASSTGPYSNQPQHF. The CDR3 DNA follows: TGTGCCAGCAGTACGGGCCCGTATAGCAATCAGCCCCAGCATTTT.

The rearrangement links TRBV12-5 to TRBJ1-5; no firm D call. V lost 4 bases, J lost 3 bases, and 13 bases lay in between. CDR1 is LGHNT and CDR2 is FRNRAP in the germline V gene. There are 15 residues in the CDR3. The CDR3 coding sequence is TGTGCTAGTGGTTCCAGCATCGACATCAATCAGCCCCAGCATTTT. The encoded protein is CASGSSIDINQPQHF.

V and J are TRBV2 and TRBJ2-7, with 7 positions matching TRBD1. Germline loops: CDR1 SNHLY, CDR2 FYNNEI. This CDR3 contains 15 residues. J was trimmed by 5 bases and V by 6 bases; bases with no gene match: 13. The CDR3 DNA reads TGTGCCAGCAGCCTCAACAGGGGACGGGTAGACGAGCAGTACGTC. Translating gives CASSLNRGRVDEQYV.

The DNA for the CDR3 is TGTGCCAGCAGCCTGGGGTCGAACGAGCAGTACTTC. Its protein is CASSLGSNEQYF. The J gene is TRBJ2-7, the V gene TRBV5-6; D is undetermined. With 4 bases removed from V and 5 bases from J, the gap between germline ends came to 10 bases. Germline lookup yields CDR1 SGHDT and CDR2 YYEEEE. This CDR3 is built from 12 residues.

The chain combines TRBV30 with TRBJ2-7, with TRBD1 as a possible D gene (7 bases). Germline lookup yields CDR1 GTSNPN and CDR2 SVGIG (reference sequence). V lost 3 bases, J lost 7 bases, and 13 bases lay in between. The CDR3 sequence is 12 residues long. The CDR3 bases are TGTGCCTGGAGCAGGGGGGCAGGGGAGCAGTACGTC. This codes for CAWSRGAGEQYV.

The chain couples TRBV6-5 to TRBJ2-3, with 8 positions matching TRBD1. The CDR3 is made up of 15 amino acids. The V gene's germline CDR1 is MNHEY and CDR2 SVGAGI. Germline trimming cut 3 bases from V and 4 bases from J; bases unmatched to any gene: 6. CDR3 DNA sequence: TGTGCCAGCAGTTATGGTGAACAGGGGGCAGATACGCAGTATTTT. This gives the protein CASSYGEQGADTQYF.

This chain uses TRBV9 with TRBJ2-1, with 7 positions matching TRBD2. Trimming took 3 bases from V and 5 from J; bases not matched to a gene: 8. Germline V gene sequence: CDR1 SGDLS, CDR2 YYNGEE. The CDR3 sequence is 15 residues long. This CDR3 is CASSDGSLADNEQFF. The CDR3 DNA is TGTGCCAGCAGCGACGGGAGCCTAGCGGACAATGAGCAGTTCTTC.

The chain recombines TRBV28 with TRBJ2-5; D remains ambiguous. Germline V gene data show CDR1 as MDHEN and CDR2 as SYDVKM. CDR3 length: 13 amino acids. V shed 3 bases and J shed 3 bases, with 8 bases lying between them. The CDR3, as DNA: TGTGCCAGCAGTTTGGGCCCGAAAGAGACCCAGTACTTC. Translation: CASSLGPKETQYF. Complete variable domain (other parts from reference TRBV28 and TRBJ2-5): DVKVTQSSRYLVKRTGEKVFLECVQDMDHENMFWYRQDPGLGLRLIYFSYDVKMKEKGDIPEGYSVSREKKERFSLILESASTNQTSMYLCASSLGPKETQYFGPGTRLLVL.

The table lists this clonotype with a count of one. The chain uses TRBV7-9 and TRBJ2-7; D remains ambiguous. The CDR3 consists of 12 residues. From germline, CDR1 is SEHNR and CDR2 FQNEAQ (reference sequence). V gave up 4 bases and J gave up 2 bases, with 6 bases separating them. The CDR3 loop is CASSSGPYEQYF. For the CDR3, the DNA is TGTGCCAGCAGCTCCGGACCCTACGAGCAGTACTTC.